This is a list of T cell receptor beta chains from one sample in a study of graft-versus-host responses after intestinal transplantation. Assay: immunoSEQ multiplex PCR; the TCRdb copy retains only in-frame clones and omits some. The sample has around 12,000 clones; roughly 93% are singletons. The sequences come from PBMCs, collected approximately 960 days after intestinal transplantation. The receptor set was obtained from a human patient who received an intestinal transplant, so some T cells may come from the graft donor. The CDR3 runs from the conserved cysteine through the conserved F or W. The D gene is left open where the match is weak. Expanded clones get a size class; other rows say once, few or many, or leave the size out.

d_call: TRBD2; j_call: TRBJ2-5; clone_size: NA; v_call: TRBV5-4; cdr3_aa: CASSRPLGAGEETQYF; cdr3_nt: TGTGCCAGCAGCCGACCGCTCGGAGCGGGGGAAGAGACCCAGTACTTC
d_call: NA; j_call: TRBJ2-3; clone_size: NA; v_call: TRBV29-1; cdr3_aa: CSVETSTDTQYF; cdr3_nt: TGCAGCGTTGAAACTAGCACAGATACGCAGTATTTT
d_call: TRBD2; j_call: TRBJ2-5; clone_size: NA; v_call: TRBV6-1; cdr3_aa: CASSGLGGQETQYF; cdr3_nt: TGTGCCAGCAGCGGCCTCGGGGGGCAAGAGACCCAGTACTTC
d_call: TRBD1; j_call: TRBJ1-1; clone_size: NA; v_call: TRBV4-1; cdr3_aa: CASSQELGTELTEAFF; cdr3_nt: TGCGCCAGCAGCCAAGAACTTGGGACAGAACTCACTGAAGCTTTCTTT
d_call: NA; j_call: TRBJ2-6; clone_size: NA; v_call: TRBV10-3; cdr3_aa: CAISETGSGANVLTF; cdr3_nt: TGTGCCATCAGTGAAACCGGGTCCGGGGCCAACGTCCTGACTTTC
d_call: NA; j_call: TRBJ2-7; clone_size: once; v_call: TRBV19; cdr3_aa: CASRLQSFSSYEQYF; cdr3_nt: TGTGCCAGTAGACTACAGAGCTTCAGCTCCTACGAGCAGTACTTC
d_call: NA; j_call: TRBJ1-1; clone_size: NA; v_call: TRBV27; cdr3_aa: CASSFRVGGGMNTEAFF; cdr3_nt: TGTGCCAGCAGTTTTAGAGTCGGAGGCGGCATGAACACTGAAGCTTTCTTT
d_call: NA; j_call: TRBJ2-5; clone_size: NA; v_call: TRBV2; cdr3_aa: CASSDRGGQETQYF; cdr3_nt: TGTGCCAGCAGTGATAGGGGGGGGCAAGAGACCCAGTACTTC
d_call: TRBD1; j_call: TRBJ2-7; clone_size: NA; v_call: TRBV27; cdr3_aa: CATGQGAYEQYF; cdr3_nt: TGTGCCACCGGACAGGGAGCCTACGAGCAGTACTTC
d_call: NA; j_call: TRBJ2-1; clone_size: NA; v_call: TRBV6-4; cdr3_aa: CASSVIPSANEQFF; cdr3_nt: TGTGCCAGCAGTGTTATCCCCAGTGCCAATGAGCAGTTCTTC
d_call: NA; j_call: TRBJ2-7; clone_size: NA; v_call: TRBV5-5; cdr3_aa: CASSPGDPRYYEQYF; cdr3_nt: TGTGCCAGCAGTCCCGGGGACCCAAGATACTACGAGCAGTACTTC
d_call: TRBD1; j_call: TRBJ2-1; clone_size: NA; v_call: TRBV6-5; cdr3_aa: CASSYSGTGGSYEQFF; cdr3_nt: TGTGCCAGCAGTTACTCAGGGACAGGGGGTTCCTATGAGCAGTTCTTC
d_call: NA; j_call: TRBJ2-1; clone_size: once; v_call: TRBV4-1; cdr3_aa: CASRRVLSSYNEQFF; cdr3_nt: TGCGCCAGCAGGAGAGTGCTATCCTCCTACAATGAGCAGTTCTTC
d_call: TRBD2; j_call: TRBJ2-2; clone_size: NA; v_call: TRBV9; cdr3_aa: CASSGFGGTGELFF; cdr3_nt: TGTGCCAGCAGCGGTTTCGGGGGGACCGGGGAGCTGTTTTTT
d_call: NA; j_call: TRBJ1-2; clone_size: NA; v_call: TRBV14; cdr3_aa: CASSQVIQGRRGGYTF; cdr3_nt: TGTGCCAGCAGCCAAGTCATACAGGGCCGTCGGGGTGGCTACACCTTC
d_call: TRBD1; j_call: TRBJ2-5; clone_size: NA; v_call: TRBV5-4; cdr3_aa: CASSIKDRGRETQYF; cdr3_nt: TGTGCCAGCAGCATCAAGGACAGGGGGCGAGAGACCCAGTACTTC
d_call: TRBD1; j_call: TRBJ1-5; clone_size: once; v_call: TRBV5-6; cdr3_aa: CASSRGQFNQPQHF; cdr3_nt: TGTGCCAGCAGCCGGGGACAGTTCAATCAGCCCCAGCATTTT
d_call: TRBD1; j_call: TRBJ1-1; clone_size: NA; v_call: TRBV9; cdr3_aa: CASSAETGVGTEAFF; cdr3_nt: TGTGCCAGCAGCGCGGAAACAGGGGTAGGGACTGAAGCTTTCTTT
d_call: NA; j_call: TRBJ2-5; clone_size: NA; v_call: TRBV7-7; cdr3_aa: CASSPAGRLETQYF; cdr3_nt: TGTGCTAGCAGCCCGGCGGGGAGATTAGAGACCCAGTACTTC
d_call: NA; j_call: TRBJ2-2; clone_size: NA; v_call: TRBV5-4; cdr3_aa: CASSRGDWATGELFF; cdr3_nt: TGTGCCAGCAGCCGAGGGGACTGGGCCACCGGGGAGCTGTTTTTT
d_call: NA; j_call: TRBJ2-7; clone_size: NA; v_call: TRBV14; cdr3_aa: CASSQLAPGLSYEQYF; cdr3_nt: TGTGCCAGCAGCCAACTCGCTCCGGGACTGTCCTACGAGCAGTACTTC
d_call: NA; j_call: TRBJ1-2; clone_size: NA; v_call: TRBV18; cdr3_aa: CASSPSENYGYTF; cdr3_nt: TGTGCCAGCTCACCATCGGAGAACTATGGCTACACCTTC
d_call: TRBD2; j_call: TRBJ2-1; clone_size: NA; v_call: TRBV19; cdr3_aa: CASSMRGANLGYNEQFF; cdr3_nt: TGTGCCAGTAGTATGCGGGGGGCCAACCTAGGGTACAATGAGCAGTTCTTC
d_call: TRBD2; j_call: TRBJ2-7; clone_size: NA; v_call: TRBV5-1; cdr3_aa: CASSLAGGSYEQYF; cdr3_nt: TGCGCCAGCAGCTTGGCCGGGGGGTCCTACGAGCAGTACTTC
d_call: NA; j_call: TRBJ1-1; clone_size: NA; v_call: TRBV5-6; cdr3_aa: CASSFVPGALNTEAFF; cdr3_nt: TGTGCCAGCAGCTTCGTGCCGGGTGCCCTGAACACTGAAGCTTTCTTT
d_call: NA; j_call: TRBJ2-1; clone_size: NA; v_call: TRBV12-5; cdr3_aa: CASEFRNEQFF; cdr3_nt: TGTGCTAGTGAATTCAGGAATGAGCAGTTCTTC
d_call: TRBD2; j_call: TRBJ2-1; clone_size: NA; v_call: TRBV11-2; cdr3_aa: CASSSPGGYEQFF; cdr3_nt: TGTGCCAGCAGTTCCCCGGGAGGTTATGAGCAGTTCTTC
d_call: NA; j_call: TRBJ1-1; clone_size: NA; v_call: TRBV5-5; cdr3_aa: CASSLEGGSTEAFF; cdr3_nt: TGTGCCAGCAGCTTGGAGGGGGGCAGTACTGAAGCTTTCTTT
d_call: NA; j_call: TRBJ1-1; clone_size: NA; v_call: TRBV6-5; cdr3_aa: CASRVIGPATEAFF; cdr3_nt: TGTGCCAGCAGGGTAATCGGACCCGCGACTGAAGCTTTCTTT
d_call: NA; j_call: TRBJ1-5; clone_size: NA; v_call: TRBV6-5; cdr3_aa: CASSEEGPSPQHF; cdr3_nt: TGTGCCAGCAGTGAAGAGGGCCCCTCGCCCCAGCATTTT
d_call: NA; j_call: TRBJ2-1; clone_size: NA; v_call: TRBV12-5; cdr3_aa: CASGLPPRGGPYNEQFF; cdr3_nt: TGTGCTAGTGGTTTACCACCAAGAGGGGGTCCCTACAATGAGCAGTTCTTC
d_call: TRBD2; j_call: TRBJ2-1; clone_size: NA; v_call: TRBV4-1; cdr3_aa: CASSQGTLAGGNNEQFF; cdr3_nt: TGCGCCAGCAGCCAAGGGACTTTAGCGGGGGGGAACAATGAGCAGTTCTTC
d_call: NA; j_call: TRBJ1-4; clone_size: NA; v_call: TRBV9; cdr3_aa: CASSPDGFANEKLFF; cdr3_nt: TGTGCCAGCAGCCCAGACGGGTTCGCTAATGAAAAACTGTTTTTT
d_call: NA; j_call: TRBJ1-2; clone_size: NA; v_call: TRBV11-2; cdr3_aa: CASSLDRGEDGYTF; cdr3_nt: TGTGCCAGCAGCTTAGATCGTGGGGAGGATGGCTACACCTTC
d_call: TRBD2; j_call: TRBJ2-5; clone_size: once; v_call: TRBV11-2; cdr3_aa: CASRTTSTETQYF; cdr3_nt: TGTGCCAGCCGCACGACTAGCACGGAGACCCAGTACTTC
d_call: NA; j_call: TRBJ2-3; clone_size: NA; v_call: TRBV5-6; cdr3_aa: CASSPPGPKLDTQYF; cdr3_nt: TGTGCCAGCAGCCCCCCGGGTCCAAAACTAGATACGCAGTATTTT
d_call: NA; j_call: TRBJ1-1; clone_size: NA; v_call: TRBV7-8; cdr3_aa: CASSLRGNTEAFF; cdr3_nt: TGTGCCAGCAGCTTACGGGGGAACACTGAAGCTTTCTTT
d_call: TRBD1; j_call: TRBJ1-2; clone_size: once; v_call: TRBV14; cdr3_aa: CASSQHPRGRGPYGYTF; cdr3_nt: TGTGCCAGCAGCCAACATCCGAGGGGGCGCGGTCCCTATGGCTACACCTTC
d_call: NA; j_call: TRBJ2-2; clone_size: NA; v_call: TRBV27; cdr3_aa: CASRSYTQNTGELFF; cdr3_nt: TGTGCCAGCCGCTCATATACACAGAACACCGGGGAGCTGTTTTTT
d_call: NA; j_call: TRBJ1-1; clone_size: NA; v_call: TRBV6-5; cdr3_aa: CASTPVGLLNTEAFF; cdr3_nt: TGTGCCAGCACACCGGTCGGGCTTCTGAACACTGAAGCTTTCTTT
d_call: NA; j_call: TRBJ1-1; clone_size: once; v_call: TRBV11-2; cdr3_aa: CASGGREGTEAFF; cdr3_nt: TGTGCCAGCGGGGGCAGGGAGGGGACTGAAGCTTTCTTT
d_call: TRBD1; j_call: TRBJ1-2; clone_size: once; v_call: TRBV29-1; cdr3_aa: CSVEDRGQQGASRTRGYTF; cdr3_nt: TGCAGCGTTGAAGATCGTGGGCAACAGGGGGCCAGCCGAACGCGTGGCTACACCTTC